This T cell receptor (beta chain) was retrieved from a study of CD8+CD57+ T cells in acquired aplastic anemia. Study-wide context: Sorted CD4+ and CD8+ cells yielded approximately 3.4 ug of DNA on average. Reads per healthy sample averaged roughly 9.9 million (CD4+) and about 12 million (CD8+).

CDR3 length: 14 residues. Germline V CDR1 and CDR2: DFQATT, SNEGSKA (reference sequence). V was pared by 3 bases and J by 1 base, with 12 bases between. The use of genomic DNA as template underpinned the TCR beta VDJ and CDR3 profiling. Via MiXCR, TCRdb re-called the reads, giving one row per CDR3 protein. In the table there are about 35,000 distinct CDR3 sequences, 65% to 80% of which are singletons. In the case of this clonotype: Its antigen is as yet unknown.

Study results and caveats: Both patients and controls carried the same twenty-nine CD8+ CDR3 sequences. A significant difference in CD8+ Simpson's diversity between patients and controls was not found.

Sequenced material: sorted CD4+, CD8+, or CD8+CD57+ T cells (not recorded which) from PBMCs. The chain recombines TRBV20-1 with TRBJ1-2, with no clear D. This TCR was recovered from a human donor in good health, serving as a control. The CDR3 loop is CSARAGPINYGYTF. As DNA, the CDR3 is TGCAGTGCTAGGGCAGGACCGATTAACTATGGCTACACCTTC.